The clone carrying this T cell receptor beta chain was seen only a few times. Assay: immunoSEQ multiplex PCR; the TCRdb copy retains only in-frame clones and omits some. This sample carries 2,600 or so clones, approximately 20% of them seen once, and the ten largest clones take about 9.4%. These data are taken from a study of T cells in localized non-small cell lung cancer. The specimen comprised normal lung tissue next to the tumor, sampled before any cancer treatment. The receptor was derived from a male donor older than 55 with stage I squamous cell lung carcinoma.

CDR3 sequence: CASSLGKVNTEAFF. Written as DNA, the CDR3 is TGTGCCAGCAGCTTGGGGAAGGTGAACACTGAAGCTTTCTTT. The gene calls are TRBV11-3 and TRBJ1-1; D is uncertain. Germline CDR1 and CDR2: SGHNT and YENEEA. With 3 bases removed from V and 0 bases from J, the gap between germline ends came to 8 bases. This CDR3 is built from 14 residues. The full variable domain, rest sourced from reference TRBV11-3 and TRBJ1-1, is EAGVVQSPRYKIIEKKQPVAFWCNPISGHNTLYWYLQNLGQGPELLIRYENEEAVDDSQLPKDRFSAERLKGVDSTLKIQPAELGDSAVYLCASSLGKVNTEAFFGQGTRLTVV.